The rows below give T cell receptor beta chains drawn from one sample of a study of control samples from healthy donors and cancer patients. Libraries were prepared by immunoSEQ multiplex PCR; TCRdb keeps only in-frame clonotypes and omits some of them. The repertoire includes 150,000 to 200,000 clones, 85% to 95% of them detected once, and approximately 1.5% sits in the top ten. The specimen sequenced was blood. The receptor set was obtained from a man aged 18 to 29 in good health. Each CDR3 is given with its conserved first and last residue. D genes are given only for firm matches. The listing skips clone size in some rows; elsewhere it reads once, few, many or a size class.

CASSMPGPYTDTQYF,TRBV19,NA,NA
CASSLGGTPREYGYTF,TRBV7-3,NA,NA
CASSQTSGGSTYEQYF,TRBV4-2,NA,NA
CASSLKVLRRGHTEAFF,TRBV11-2,NA,NA
CATSTRDREYEQYF,TRBV24-1,NA,TRBD1
CASSVSATNEKLFF,TRBV27,NA,NA
CASSLQRHNEQFF,TRBV3-1/TRBV3-2,NA,NA
CASSDFEGYTF,TRBV25-1,NA,NA
CASRSTGLDTQYF,TRBV5-1,NA,TRBD1
CASSSRGPVEQFF,TRBV12-3/TRBV12-4,NA,NA
CSGLTGAYEQYF,TRBV29-1,once,NA
CASSQGTGWYEQYF,TRBV3-1/TRBV3-2,NA,TRBD1
CASSLRGAFFSQPQHF,TRBV28,NA,NA
CASSLGTSGGPNNEQFF,TRBV5-1,NA,TRBD2
CASSPTGPLGYTF,TRBV12-3/TRBV12-4,NA,NA
CASVLGTKRSYEQYF,TRBV6-5,NA,NA
CASSLPGAGNTIYF,TRBV6-5,NA,NA
CAISESLFAGGGTDTQYF,TRBV10-3,NA,TRBD2
CAGRQGWSSPLHF,TRBV6-5,NA,TRBD1
CARSLQEGAGTRDTDTQYF,TRBV5-3,NA,TRBD2
CASSEGQGRQPQHF,TRBV6-1,few,NA
CASSIEGPSVSSYNEQFF,TRBV19,NA,NA
CASSFYREGYTEAFF,TRBV5-6,few,NA
CASSGQSTGTGELFF,TRBV7-3,NA,NA
CASSERESYEQYF,TRBV2,NA,NA
CASSLNGSPLHF,TRBV5-1,NA,NA
CASSPRTGKRSGANVLTF,TRBV18,NA,TRBD1
CASSNDRAGYTF,TRBV7-9,NA,TRBD1
CASSVGDRGEYGYTF,TRBV19,NA,TRBD1
CATISGGADYGYTF,TRBV10-3,NA,TRBD1
CASSIAGHEQFF,TRBV19,NA,NA
CAITRDGSTGELFF,TRBV10-3,NA,NA
CANLPGLAGVSSYNEQFF,TRBV9,NA,TRBD2
CASSPGAGGNQPQHF,TRBV18,NA,TRBD1
CASIPPRAGGRLSDNEQFF,TRBV7-8,NA,TRBD2
CASRRRGTEAFF,TRBV27,once,NA
CASSSYPGNSGTEAFF,TRBV5-1,NA,NA
CASSWPDMNSPLHF,TRBV7-9,NA,NA